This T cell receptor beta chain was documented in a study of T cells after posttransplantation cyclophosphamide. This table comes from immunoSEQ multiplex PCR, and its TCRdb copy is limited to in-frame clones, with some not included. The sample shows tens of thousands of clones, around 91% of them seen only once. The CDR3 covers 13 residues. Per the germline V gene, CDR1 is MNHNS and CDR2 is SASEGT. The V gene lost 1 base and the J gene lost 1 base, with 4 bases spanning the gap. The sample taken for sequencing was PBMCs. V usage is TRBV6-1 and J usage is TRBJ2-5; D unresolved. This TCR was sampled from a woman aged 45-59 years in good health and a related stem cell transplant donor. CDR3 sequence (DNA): TGTGCCAGCAGTGAAGATAGCCAAGAGACCCAGTACTTC. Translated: CASSEDSQETQYF.